This T cell receptor beta chain was sequenced for a study of neurological immune-mediated disorders. Study observations and caveats: HTLV-1-associated myelopathy had the most TCR clonal expansion, while multiple sclerosis had the least, a level that fell below healthy controls. None of the features examined (clinical or MRI) was associated with the multiple sclerosis repertoire cluster.

This clonotype came up many times. Its antigen is unknown. This CDR3 has 15 amino acids. Germline V gene data show CDR1 as DFQATT and CDR2 as SNEGSKA (reference sequence). V shed 3 bases and J shed 2 bases, with 16 bases lying between them. TCRdb re-called the 5' RACE reads with MiXCR, one entry per CDR3 protein. The profile shows over 50,000 distinct CDR3 sequences, approximately 5.1% of them singletons. The sample comprised PBMCs. The chain uses TRBV20-1 and TRBJ1-1; a possible D gene is TRBD1 (6 bases). This clonotype was obtained from a human donor with multiple sclerosis. The donor label of this sample is uncertain. CDR3 protein: CSASEFGQINTEAFF. Written as DNA, the CDR3 is TGCAGTGCTAGTGAATTCGGACAGATAAACACTGAAGCTTTCTTT.